The T cell receptor beta chain under discussion was sequenced for a study of T cell repertoires in aging, cancer and after chemotherapy. Study-wide results and caveats: Healthy donors lost TCR diversity with age mainly through richness, cancer patients through richness and evenness. In each cancer cohort, median generation probability increased across chemotherapy, suggesting thymic output rebounded. Lymphoid organ infiltration in hematological cancer patients may impair thymic emigration or peripheral T cell expansion.

A mixed TRB-A/B primer pool amplified rearranged TRB by multiplex touch-down PCR. MiXCR was run by TCRdb on the multiplex PCR reads, yielding one entry per CDR3 protein. In the table there are 6,500 to 9,500 distinct CDR3 sequences, about 25% of which are singletons. Peripheral blood genomic DNA, not sorted cells or RNA, was the template. This clonotype is medium-sized within its sample. What it binds is unknown. CDR3 length: 12 residues. The germline gives CDR1 MNHEY, CDR2 SVGAGI. With 6 bases clipped from V and 11 bases from J, the junction kept 7 bases outside the gene matches. Input material: blood. This TCR came from a human donor with a blood cancer. This sequence joins TRBV6-5 and TRBJ1-1, with TRBD1 matching over 9 bases. The CDR3 coding sequence is TGTGCCAGCAGGCCGGACAGGGGAGAGGCTTTCTTT. Its protein product is CASRPDRGEAFF.